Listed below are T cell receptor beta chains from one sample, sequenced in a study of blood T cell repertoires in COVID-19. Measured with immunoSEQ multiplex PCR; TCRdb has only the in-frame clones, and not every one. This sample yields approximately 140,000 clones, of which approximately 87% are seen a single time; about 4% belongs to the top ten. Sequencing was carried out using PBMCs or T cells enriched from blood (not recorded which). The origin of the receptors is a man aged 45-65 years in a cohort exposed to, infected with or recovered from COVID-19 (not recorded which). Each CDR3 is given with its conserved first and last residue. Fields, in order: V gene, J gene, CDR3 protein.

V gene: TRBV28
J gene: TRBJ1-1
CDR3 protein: CASSPTGGMNTEAFF

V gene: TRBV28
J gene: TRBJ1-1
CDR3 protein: CASSFVTGKGSTGDTEAFF

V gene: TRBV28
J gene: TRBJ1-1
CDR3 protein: CASSWPGETEAFF

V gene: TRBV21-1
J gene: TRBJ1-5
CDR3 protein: CASSPLTGGENQPQHF

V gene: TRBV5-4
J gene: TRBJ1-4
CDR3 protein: CASSLGQGEYGEKLFF

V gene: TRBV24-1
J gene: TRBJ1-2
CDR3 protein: CATSDLAGADGYTF

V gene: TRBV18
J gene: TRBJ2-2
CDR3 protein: CASSPRSTGSSGELFF

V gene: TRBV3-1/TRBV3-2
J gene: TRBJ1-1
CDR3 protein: CASSPQTGGNTEAFF

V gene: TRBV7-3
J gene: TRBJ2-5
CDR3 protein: CASSPDRDGETQYF

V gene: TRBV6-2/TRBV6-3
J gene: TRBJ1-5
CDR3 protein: CASSNTGYQPQHF

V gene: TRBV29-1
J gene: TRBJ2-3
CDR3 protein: CSVEAANTDTQYF

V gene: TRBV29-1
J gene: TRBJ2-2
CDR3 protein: CSALGASTGELFF

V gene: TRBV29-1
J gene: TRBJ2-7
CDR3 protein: CSVMAGYSYEQYF

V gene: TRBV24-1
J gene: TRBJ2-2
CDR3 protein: CATSDPDRAGELFF

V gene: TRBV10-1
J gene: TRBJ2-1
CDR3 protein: CASSVDRANEQFF

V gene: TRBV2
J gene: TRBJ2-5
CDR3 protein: CASTRGSGETQYF

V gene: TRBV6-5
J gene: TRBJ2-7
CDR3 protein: CASSYGLDGERYEQYF

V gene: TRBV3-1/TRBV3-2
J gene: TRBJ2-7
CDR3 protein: CASSQEGWQGYEQYF

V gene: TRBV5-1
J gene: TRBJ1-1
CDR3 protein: CASSLRPTGTGTEAFF

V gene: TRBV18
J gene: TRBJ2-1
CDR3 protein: CASSPPQGTGLSNEQFF

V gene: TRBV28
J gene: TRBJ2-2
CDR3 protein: CASSPPGIGRTGELFF

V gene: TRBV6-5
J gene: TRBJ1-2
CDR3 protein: CASSSDRGNYGYTF